Reported below is one TCR beta chain. The antigen is not known. Assay: immunoSEQ multiplex PCR; the TCRdb copy retains only in-frame clones and omits some. The data contain roughly 250,000 clones, 86% of them singletons. The sample is drawn from a study of cytomegalovirus exposure and HLA in healthy donors. Study in general: The use of the same platform for the 90 to 150 validation repertoires and the approximately 670 first-cohort repertoires was reported by a later analysis. Whole-study findings and limits: CMV antigen specificity was confirmed in vitro for a few CMV-associated chains. The majority of TCR sequences were rare, yet some public TCRs appeared in many donors. It was found in a later analysis that first-cohort TCR clusters tended to co-occur in the 90 to 150 validation repertoires.

The CDR3 length is 14 residues. Trimming pared 6 bases from V and 5 bases from J, leaving 13 bases between. Germline CDR1 SNHLY, CDR2 FYNNEI. This chain uses TRBV2 with TRBJ1-4; possible D gene TRBD1, 6 bases. This clonotype was obtained from a woman aged 25 to 39 in good health and CMV-seropositive. Sequencing was done on a sample of PBMCs. Written as DNA, the CDR3 is TGTGCCAGCAGATACGGACAGCAAAATGAAAAACTGTTTTTT. This codes for CASRYGQQNEKLFF.